The 3 T cell receptor beta chains below come from one sample, sequenced in a study of cytomegalovirus exposure and HLA in healthy donors. PCR used 60 Vbeta primers and 13 Jbeta primers. Using immunoSEQ multiplex PCR, the repertoire was profiled, and TCRdb retains in-frame clones only, with some absent. The table shows some 200,000 clones, with 75% to 85% occurring only once. Material: PBMCs. These receptors originate from a male donor in good health and CMV-seropositive.

The chain recombines TRBV7-3 with TRBJ1-1, with TRBD1 matching 11 bases. The CDR3 length is 18 residues. The germline gives CDR1 SGHTA, CDR2 FQGTGA. V was pared by 5 bases and J by 0 bases, with 11 bases of the junction left unmatched. The DNA of the CDR3 is TGTGCCAGCAGCGTCGGGACAGGGGGAAAGGGTGTGAACACTGAAGCTTTCTTT. This gives the protein CASSVGTGGKGVNTEAFF.

The chain links TRBV27 to TRBJ2-5, with TRBD1 as a possible D gene (5 bases). The CDR3 runs to 11 residues. V was cut by 6 bases and J by 3 bases, with 5 bases left in between. The germline V gene encodes CDR1 MNHEY and CDR2 SMNVEV (reference sequence). CDR3 nucleotides: TGTGCCAGCAGAGGGGAAGAGACCCAGTACTTC. Its translation is CASRGEETQYF.

V and J are TRBV21-1 and TRBJ1-1; the table's D call of TRBD1 was not tested on the DNA. TRBV21-1 is an annotated pseudogene. The length of the CDR3 is 21 residues. Here the CDR3 DNA reads TGTGCCAGCAGCAAAACCCCCTGGACAGGGAGGCCCTTCTCACTCAACACTGAAGCTTTCTTT. Translating gives CASSKTPWTGRPFSLNTEAFF.